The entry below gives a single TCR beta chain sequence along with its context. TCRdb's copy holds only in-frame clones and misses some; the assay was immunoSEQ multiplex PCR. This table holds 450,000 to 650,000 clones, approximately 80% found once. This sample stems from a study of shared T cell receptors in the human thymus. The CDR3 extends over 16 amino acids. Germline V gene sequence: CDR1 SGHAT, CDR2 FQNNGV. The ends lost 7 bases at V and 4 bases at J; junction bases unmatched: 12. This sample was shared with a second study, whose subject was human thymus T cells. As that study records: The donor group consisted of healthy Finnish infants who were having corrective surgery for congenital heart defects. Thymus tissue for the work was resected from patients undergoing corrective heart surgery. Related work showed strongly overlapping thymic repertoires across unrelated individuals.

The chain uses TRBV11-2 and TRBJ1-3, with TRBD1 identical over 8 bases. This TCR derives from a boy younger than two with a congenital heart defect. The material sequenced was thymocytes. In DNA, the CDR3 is TGTGCCAGCAACCTCGTACCAGGGGGCGACGGAAACACCATATATTTT. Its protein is CASNLVPGGDGNTIYF.